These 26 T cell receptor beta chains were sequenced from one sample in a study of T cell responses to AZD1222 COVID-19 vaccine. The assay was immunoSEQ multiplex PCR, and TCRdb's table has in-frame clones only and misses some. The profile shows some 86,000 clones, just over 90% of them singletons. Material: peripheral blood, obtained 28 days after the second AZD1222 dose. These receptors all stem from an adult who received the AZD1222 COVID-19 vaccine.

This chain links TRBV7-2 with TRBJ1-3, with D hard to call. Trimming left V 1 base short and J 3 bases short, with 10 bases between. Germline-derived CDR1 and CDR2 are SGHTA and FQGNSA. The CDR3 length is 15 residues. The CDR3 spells CASSLDPNGGNTIYF. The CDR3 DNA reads TGTGCCAGCAGCTTAGACCCAAACGGTGGAAACACCATATATTTT.

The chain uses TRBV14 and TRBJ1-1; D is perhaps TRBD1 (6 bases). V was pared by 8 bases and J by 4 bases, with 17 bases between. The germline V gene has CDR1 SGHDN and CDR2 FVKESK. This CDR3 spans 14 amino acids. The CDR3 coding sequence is TGTGCCAGCTCCTTAGGGGGGAAGGGCACTGAAGCTTTCTTT. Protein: CASSLGGKGTEAFF.

CDR3 sequence reads: CASSFGVSQETQYF. CDR3 in DNA: TGTGCCAGCAGCTTTGGGGTCAGCCAAGAGACCCAGTACTTC. The rearrangement links TRBV5-4 to TRBJ2-5, with D unresolved. CDR1 and CDR2 (germline): SGHNT, YYREEE (reference sequence). V gave up 2 bases and J gave up 1 base, with 9 bases separating them. This CDR3 comprises 14 residues.

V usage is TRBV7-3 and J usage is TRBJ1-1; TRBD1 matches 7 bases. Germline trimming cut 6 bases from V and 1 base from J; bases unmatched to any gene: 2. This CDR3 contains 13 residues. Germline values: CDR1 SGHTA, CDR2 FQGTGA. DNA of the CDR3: TGTGCCAGCAGACAGGGGCGGAACACTGAAGCTTTCTTT. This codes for CASRQGRNTEAFF.

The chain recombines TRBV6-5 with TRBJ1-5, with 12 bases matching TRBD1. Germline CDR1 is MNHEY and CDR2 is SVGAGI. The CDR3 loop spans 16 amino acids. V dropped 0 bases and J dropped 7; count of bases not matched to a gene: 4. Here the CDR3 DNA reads TGTGCCAGCAGTTACTCAGGGACAGGGGGCTTACAGCCCCAGCATTTT. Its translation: CASSYSGTGGLQPQHF.

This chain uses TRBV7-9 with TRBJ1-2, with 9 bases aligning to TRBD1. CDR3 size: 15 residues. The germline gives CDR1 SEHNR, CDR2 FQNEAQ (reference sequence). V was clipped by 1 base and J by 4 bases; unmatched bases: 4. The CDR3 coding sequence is TGTGCCAGCAGCTTAGGACAGGGACAGGGCTATGGCTACACCTTC. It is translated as CASSLGQGQGYGYTF.

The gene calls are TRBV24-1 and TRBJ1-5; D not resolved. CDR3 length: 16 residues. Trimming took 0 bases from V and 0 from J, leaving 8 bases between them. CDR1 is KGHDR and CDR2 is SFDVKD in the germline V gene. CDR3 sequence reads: CATSDLNSYSNQPQHF. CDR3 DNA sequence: TGTGCCACCAGTGATTTGAACAGCTATAGCAATCAGCCCCAGCATTTT.

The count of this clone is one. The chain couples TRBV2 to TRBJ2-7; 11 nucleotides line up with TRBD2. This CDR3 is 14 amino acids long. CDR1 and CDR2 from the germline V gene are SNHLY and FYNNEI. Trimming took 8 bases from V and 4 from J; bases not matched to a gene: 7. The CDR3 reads CASWGTSGGYEQYF. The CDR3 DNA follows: TGTGCCAGCTGGGGGACTAGCGGAGGGTACGAGCAGTACTTC. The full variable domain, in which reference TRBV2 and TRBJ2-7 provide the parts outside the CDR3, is EPEVTQTPSHQVTQMGQEVILRCVPISNHLYFYWYRQILGQKVEFLVSFYNNEISEKSEIFDDQFSVERPDGSNFTLKIRSTKLEDSAMYFCASWGTSGGYEQYFGPGTRLTVT.

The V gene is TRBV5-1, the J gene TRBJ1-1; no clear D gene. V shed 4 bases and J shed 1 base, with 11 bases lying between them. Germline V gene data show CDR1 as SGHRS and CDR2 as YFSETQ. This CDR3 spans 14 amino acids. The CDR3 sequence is CASSVGSTNTEAFF. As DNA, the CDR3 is TGCGCCAGCAGCGTTGGCAGCACGAACACTGAAGCTTTCTTT.

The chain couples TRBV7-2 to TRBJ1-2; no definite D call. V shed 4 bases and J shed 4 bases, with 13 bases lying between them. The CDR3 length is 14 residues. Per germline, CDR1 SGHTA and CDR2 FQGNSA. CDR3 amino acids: CASSSAGEAYGYTF. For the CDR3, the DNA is TGTGCCAGCAGCTCCGCAGGAGAGGCCTATGGCTACACCTTC.

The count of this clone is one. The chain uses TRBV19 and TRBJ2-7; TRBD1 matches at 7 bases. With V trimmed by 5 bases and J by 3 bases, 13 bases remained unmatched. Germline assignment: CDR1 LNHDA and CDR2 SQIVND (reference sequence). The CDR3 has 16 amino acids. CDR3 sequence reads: CASSVPPGQMNYEQYF. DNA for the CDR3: TGTGCCAGTAGTGTTCCGCCGGGACAGATGAACTACGAGCAGTACTTC.

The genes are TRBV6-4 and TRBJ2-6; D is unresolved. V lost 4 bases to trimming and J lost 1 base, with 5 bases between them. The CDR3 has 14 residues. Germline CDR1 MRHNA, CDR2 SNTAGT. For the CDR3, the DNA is TGTGCCAGCAGTGTCATATCTGGGGCCAACGTCCTGACTTTC. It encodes CASSVISGANVLTF.

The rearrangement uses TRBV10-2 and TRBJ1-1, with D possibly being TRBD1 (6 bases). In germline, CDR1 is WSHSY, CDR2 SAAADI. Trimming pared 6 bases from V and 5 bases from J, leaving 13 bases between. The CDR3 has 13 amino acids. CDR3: CASRAGEGTEAFF. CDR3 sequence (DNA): TGCGCCAGCAGAGCAGGGGAGGGAACTGAAGCTTTCTTT.

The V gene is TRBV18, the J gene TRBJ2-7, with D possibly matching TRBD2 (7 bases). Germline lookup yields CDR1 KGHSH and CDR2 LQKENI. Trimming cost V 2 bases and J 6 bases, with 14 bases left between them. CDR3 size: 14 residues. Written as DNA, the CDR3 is TGTGCCAGCTCACCAACTCCCGCGGGGGCCGAGCAGTACTTC. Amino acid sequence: CASSPTPAGAEQYF.

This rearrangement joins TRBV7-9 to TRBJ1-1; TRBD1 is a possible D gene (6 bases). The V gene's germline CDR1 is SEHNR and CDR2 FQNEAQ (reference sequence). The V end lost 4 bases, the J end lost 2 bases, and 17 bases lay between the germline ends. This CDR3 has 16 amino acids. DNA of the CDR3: TGTGCCAGCAGCTCTTCGGGGGGCGGATTAAACACTGAAGCTTTCTTT. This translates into CASSSSGGGLNTEAFF.

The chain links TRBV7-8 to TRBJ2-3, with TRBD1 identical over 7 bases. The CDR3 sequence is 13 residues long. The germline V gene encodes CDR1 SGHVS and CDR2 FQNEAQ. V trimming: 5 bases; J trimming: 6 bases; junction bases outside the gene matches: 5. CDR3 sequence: CASSRDRVDTQYF. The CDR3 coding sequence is TGTGCCAGCAGCCGAGACAGGGTCGATACGCAGTATTTT.

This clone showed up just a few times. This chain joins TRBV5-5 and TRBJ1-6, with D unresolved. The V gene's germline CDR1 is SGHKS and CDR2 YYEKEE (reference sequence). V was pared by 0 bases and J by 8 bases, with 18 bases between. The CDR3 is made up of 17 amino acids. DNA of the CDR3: TGTGCCAGCAGCTTGGGGGGAGTAGGCCCCGGTGATTCACCCCTCCACTTT. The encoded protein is CASSLGGVGPGDSPLHF.

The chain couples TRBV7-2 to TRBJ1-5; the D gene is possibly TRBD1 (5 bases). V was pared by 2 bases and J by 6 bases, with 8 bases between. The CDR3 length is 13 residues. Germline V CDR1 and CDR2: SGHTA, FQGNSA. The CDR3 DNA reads TGTGCCAGCAGCTTACGCGGGGCTCAGCCCCAGCATTTT. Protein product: CASSLRGAQPQHF.

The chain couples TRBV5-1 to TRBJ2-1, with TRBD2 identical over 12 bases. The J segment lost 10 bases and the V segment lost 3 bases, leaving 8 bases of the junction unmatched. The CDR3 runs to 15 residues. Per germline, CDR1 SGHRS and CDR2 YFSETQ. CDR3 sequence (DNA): TGCGCCAGCAGCTCCCTAGCGGGGGGGCCTGGCGAGCAGTTCTTC. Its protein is CASSSLAGGPGEQFF.

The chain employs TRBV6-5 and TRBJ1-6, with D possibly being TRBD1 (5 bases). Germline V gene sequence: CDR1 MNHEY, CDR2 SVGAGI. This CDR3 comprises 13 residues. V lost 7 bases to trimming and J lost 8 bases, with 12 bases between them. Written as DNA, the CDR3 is TGTGCCAGCAACGCCAGGGACCATTCACCCCTCCACTTT. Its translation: CASNARDHSPLHF.

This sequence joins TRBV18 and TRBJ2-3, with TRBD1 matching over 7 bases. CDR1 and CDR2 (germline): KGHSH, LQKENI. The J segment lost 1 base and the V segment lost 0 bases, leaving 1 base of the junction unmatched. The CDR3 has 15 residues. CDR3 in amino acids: CASSPPGQRTDTQYF. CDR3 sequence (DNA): TGTGCCAGCTCACCACCGGGACAGCGCACAGATACGCAGTATTTT.

CDR3 in amino acids: CASSNTGTNTIYF. CDR3 sequence (DNA): TGTGCCAGCAGCAATACAGGGACCAACACCATATATTTT. V gene TRBV6-5 combines with J gene TRBJ1-3; TRBD1 is a possible D gene (6 bases). With 6 bases removed from V and 7 bases from J, the gap between germline ends came to 13 bases. Looked up from germline, CDR1 is MNHEY and CDR2 is SVGAGI. This CDR3 is built from 13 residues.

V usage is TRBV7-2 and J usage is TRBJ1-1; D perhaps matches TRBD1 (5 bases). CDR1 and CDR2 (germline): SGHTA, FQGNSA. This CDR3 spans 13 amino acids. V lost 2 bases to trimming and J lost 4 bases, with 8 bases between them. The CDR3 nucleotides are TGTGCCAGCAGCTTATTCCAGGGCACTGAAGCTTTCTTT. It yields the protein CASSLFQGTEAFF.

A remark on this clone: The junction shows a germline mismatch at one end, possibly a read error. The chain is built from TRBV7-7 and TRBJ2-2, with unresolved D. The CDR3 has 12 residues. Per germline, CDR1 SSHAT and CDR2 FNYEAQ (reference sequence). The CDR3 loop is CASSTNTGELFF. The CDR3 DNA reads TGTGCTAGCAGCACGAACACCGGGGAGCTGTTTTTT.

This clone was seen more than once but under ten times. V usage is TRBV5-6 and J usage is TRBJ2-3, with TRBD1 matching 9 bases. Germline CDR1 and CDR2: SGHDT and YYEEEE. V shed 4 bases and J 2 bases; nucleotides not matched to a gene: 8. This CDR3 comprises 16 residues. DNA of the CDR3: TGTGCCAGCAGCGGTGGGACAGGGTTACCCACAGATACGCAGTATTTT. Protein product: CASSGGTGLPTDTQYF.

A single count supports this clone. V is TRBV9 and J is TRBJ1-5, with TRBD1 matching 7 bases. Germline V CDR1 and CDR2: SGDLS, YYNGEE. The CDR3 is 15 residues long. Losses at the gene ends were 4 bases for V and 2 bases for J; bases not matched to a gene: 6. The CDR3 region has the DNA TGTGCCAGCAGCTTCTCGACAGGGCGCAATCAGCCCCAGCATTTT. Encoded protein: CASSFSTGRNQPQHF.